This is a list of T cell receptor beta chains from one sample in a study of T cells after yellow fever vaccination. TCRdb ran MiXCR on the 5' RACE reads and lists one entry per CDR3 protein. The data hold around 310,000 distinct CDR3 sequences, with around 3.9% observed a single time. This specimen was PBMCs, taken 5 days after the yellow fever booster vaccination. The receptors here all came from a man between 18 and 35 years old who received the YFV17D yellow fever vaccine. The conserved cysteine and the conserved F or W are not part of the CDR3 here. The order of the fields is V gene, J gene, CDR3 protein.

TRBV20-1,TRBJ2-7,SATDITYEQY
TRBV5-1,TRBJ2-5,ASSLSPLGETQY
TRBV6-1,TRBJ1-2,ASSDRQGNSGYT
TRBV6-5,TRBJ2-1,ASSSQKSEGPLWEQF
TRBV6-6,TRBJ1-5,ASSSVTRGQPQH
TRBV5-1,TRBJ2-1,ASSRGGEGTQF
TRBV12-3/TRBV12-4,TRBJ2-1,ASSLDRGTQF
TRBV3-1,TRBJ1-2,ASRSSRAHGYT
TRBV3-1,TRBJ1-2,ARGLRQCGYT
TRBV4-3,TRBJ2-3,ASSQVTSGGDTQY
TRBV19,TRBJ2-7,ASSIATSHYEQY
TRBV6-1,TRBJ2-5,ASRGAGAMGSGETQY
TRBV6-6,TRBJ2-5,ASRLKLTSQETQY
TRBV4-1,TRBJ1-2,ASSLEWTGGAGGYT
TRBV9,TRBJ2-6,ASSGVGGSSGANVLT
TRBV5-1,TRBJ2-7,ASGLGRAPAYEQY
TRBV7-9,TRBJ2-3,ASSLTAFTDTQY
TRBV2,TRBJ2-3,ASSVLSSTDTQY
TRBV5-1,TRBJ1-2,ASSNVGTANYGYT
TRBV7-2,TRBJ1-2,ASSLGYGEYSINGYT
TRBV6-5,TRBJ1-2,ASSYNPNWNTGGYGYT
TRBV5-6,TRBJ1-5,ASSLGGQGFANQPQH
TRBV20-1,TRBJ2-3,SAPKTGMIYTDTQY
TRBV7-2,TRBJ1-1,ASSFRQTRTEAF
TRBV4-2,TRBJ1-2,ASSQGDQGDRGYT
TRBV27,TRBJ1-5,ASRDRESSPQH
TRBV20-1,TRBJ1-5,SAAVAELGQPQH
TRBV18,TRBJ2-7,ASSPVTGRDEQY
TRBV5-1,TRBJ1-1,ASSLQGMNTEAF
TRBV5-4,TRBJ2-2,ASSSGTGGPNTGELF
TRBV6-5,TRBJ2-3,ASSRRLATTDTQY
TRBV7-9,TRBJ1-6,ASSHRRTNSPLH
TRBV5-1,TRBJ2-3,ASSSGESTDTQY
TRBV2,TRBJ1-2,ASSEQGRNYGYT
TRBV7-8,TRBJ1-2,ASSLSGVGYGYT
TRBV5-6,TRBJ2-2,ASSFPFRGGGELF
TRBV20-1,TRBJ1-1,SAYGTPVNTEAF
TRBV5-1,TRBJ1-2,ASSLTGQAYGYT
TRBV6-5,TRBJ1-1,ASSLDGTANTEAF
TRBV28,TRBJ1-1,ASSLFPTGVTEAF
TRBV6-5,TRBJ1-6,ASTPGGAVSPLH
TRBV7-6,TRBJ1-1,ASSHGGSPNTEAF
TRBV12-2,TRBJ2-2,ASRLVRSNTGELF
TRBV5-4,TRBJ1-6,ASSPAGGNSPLH
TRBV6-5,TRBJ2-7,ASSYNKGFEQY
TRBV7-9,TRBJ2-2,ASSSWTGSIGELF
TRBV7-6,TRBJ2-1,ASSLFRPVNEQF
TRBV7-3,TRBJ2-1,ASSSSEEAPQF
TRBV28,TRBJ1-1,ASSSGQAKITNTEAF
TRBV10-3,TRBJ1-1,AIGQGTMNTEAF
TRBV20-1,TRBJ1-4,SARVVLVDRDPNEKLF
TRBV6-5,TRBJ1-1,ASSPGGAGAEAF
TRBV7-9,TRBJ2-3,ASSSGQGGTDTQY